The 29 T cell receptor beta chains in this list originate from one sample, sequenced in a study of human CD8 memory T cell subsets (TCRdb year 2020). A Human TCR Profiling Kit was used to prepare UMI-labeled 5' RACE TCRbeta libraries. After TCRdb reprocessed the reads, each CDR3 protein sequence was kept as one row, without DNA. This sample's table contains around 10,000 distinct CDR3 sequences. The top ten constitute around 21% of the sample. The sequenced sample consisted of CD8+ T cells from PBMCs. These receptors originate from a human donor in good health.

CDR3 loop: CASSPPDRVYEQYF. J is TRBJ2-7 and V is TRBV7-8; lacking DNA, the TRBD1 call made by TCRdb goes unchecked. This CDR3 is 14 amino acids long. The germline V gene encodes CDR1 SGHVS and CDR2 FQNEAQ.

The V and J genes are TRBV12-3 or TRBV12-4 and TRBJ2-7; absent DNA, TCRdb's TRBD1 call cannot be checked. This CDR3 has 15 residues. CDR3: CASSFMGQGAGEQYF.

The CDR3 reads CASSLLAGAGVDTQYF. This chain links TRBV12-3 or TRBV12-4 with TRBJ2-3; TCRdb outputs TRBD2, but without DNA this stays unchecked. The CDR3 totals 16 residues.

The chain combines TRBV30 with TRBJ2-7; the D call from TCRdb, TRBD1, cannot be confirmed without DNA. The CDR3 consists of 14 residues. CDR1 is GTSNPN and CDR2 is SVGIG in the germline V gene (reference sequence). CDR3 sequence: CACLRVTGTYEQYF.

The chain employs TRBV7-9 and TRBJ2-3; TCRdb's D gene call, TRBD2, goes unchecked for lack of DNA. Germline CDR1 reads SEHNR; CDR2 reads FQNEAQ (reference sequence). CDR3 length equals 16 residues. CDR3 amino acids: CASSLTSGRKPDTQYF.

The chain couples TRBV12-3 or TRBV12-4 to TRBJ2-1; TCRdb selects TRBD1, and the lack of DNA leaves this call unchecked. This CDR3 has 16 amino acids. The CDR3 spells CASSFEVGGNDNEQFF.

The chain employs TRBV29-1 and TRBJ2-1; the TCRdb D gene call, TRBD2, has no DNA to confirm it. CDR3 length equals 15 residues. From germline, CDR1 is SQVTM and CDR2 ANQGSEA. CDR3 residues: CSVEWRGDSYNEQFF.

V is TRBV6-5 and J is TRBJ2-5; TCRdb names TRBD2, which stays unverified in the absence of DNA. The CDR3 spans 14 residues. Germline V gives CDR1 MNHEY, CDR2 SVGAGI. The CDR3 spells CASSYGASGETQYF.

V is TRBV12-3 or TRBV12-4 and J is TRBJ2-3. This CDR3 comprises 14 residues. The CDR3 reads CASIDGVSTDTQYF.

This clonotype is deemed medium-sized by its frequency. The chain links TRBV5-6 to TRBJ2-3; the D call of TRBD1 rests on TCRdb alone, since no DNA is present to check it. The CDR3 is 17 residues long. Germline CDR1 reads SGHDT; CDR2 reads YYEEEE. The CDR3 spells CASSLGPGFSLADTQYF.

J is TRBJ2-3 and V is TRBV14; TCRdb's D call, TRBD1, is unchecked because there is no DNA. This CDR3 contains 15 residues. Per the germline V gene, CDR1 is SGHDN and CDR2 is FVKESK. This CDR3 reads CASSQAEGAGDTQYF.

The V and J genes are TRBV9 and TRBJ2-7; the D gene TCRdb calls, TRBD2, cannot be checked with no DNA. CDR1 and CDR2 (germline): SGDLS, YYNGEE. The CDR3 covers 16 residues. CDR3 residues: CASSVGAGGPYDEQYF.

This clonotype is classed as medium-sized by frequency. The V call is TRBV7-8, the J call TRBJ1-1; absent DNA, TCRdb's TRBD1 call cannot be checked. Germline-derived CDR1 and CDR2 are SGHVS and FQNEAQ. The CDR3 runs to 11 residues. The CDR3 loop is CASSSQAEAFF. Drawing the rest from reference TRBV7-8 and TRBJ1-1, the complete variable domain is GAGVSQSPRYKVAKRGQDVALRCDPISGHVSLFWYQQALGQGPEFLTYFQNEAQLDKSGLPSDRFFAERPEGSVSTLKIQRTQQEDSAVYLCASSSQAEAFFGQGTRLTVV.

The chain joins TRBV4-1 to TRBJ2-1; the TCRdb D gene call, TRBD1, has no DNA to confirm it. The CDR3 covers 16 residues. CDR1 MGHRA and CDR2 YSYEKL come from the germline V gene. This CDR3 reads CASSQGQGAKVGEQFF.

The chain couples TRBV27 to TRBJ2-7. The CDR3 is 13 residues long. The germline V gene has CDR1 MNHEY and CDR2 SMNVEV (reference sequence). The CDR3 sequence: CASSELLSYEQYF.

The chain couples TRBV6-2 or TRBV6-3 to TRBJ2-1; TCRdb picks TRBD1, but there is no DNA to check that call. The CDR3 is made up of 14 amino acids. Germline V lookup: CDR1 MNHEY, CDR2 SVGEGT. This chain's CDR3 is CASSYSWGHNEQFF.

By frequency, this clonotype registers medium-sized (0.01 to 0.1%). V gene TRBV29-1 combines with J gene TRBJ2-3; TCRdb selects TRBD1, and the lack of DNA leaves this call unchecked. Germline loops: CDR1 SQVTM, CDR2 ANQGSEA. The CDR3 consists of 11 residues. The CDR3 reads CSGPGTDTQYF.

CDR3 amino acids: CSARVPWDTEAFF. The chain uses TRBV20-1 and TRBJ1-1; TCRdb picks TRBD1, but there is no DNA to check that call. CDR1 and CDR2 (germline): DFQATT, SNEGSKA (reference sequence). The CDR3 has 13 residues.

The rearrangement uses TRBV4-3 and TRBJ2-1. The germline CDR1 and CDR2 sequences are LGHNA and YSLEER. This CDR3 region has 15 residues. CDR3 loop: CASSQDSQPYNEQFF.

CDR3 in amino acids: CASSPPGQGYNEQFF. The rearrangement joins TRBV7-6 to TRBJ2-1; without DNA, the TCRdb call of TRBD1 cannot be checked. Germline V gives CDR1 SGHVS, CDR2 FNYEAQ. There are 15 residues in the CDR3. The full variable domain, in which reference TRBV7-6 and TRBJ2-1 provide the parts outside the CDR3, is GAGVSQSPRYKVTKRGQDVALRCDPISGHVSLYWYRQALGQGPEFLTYFNYEAQQDKSGLPNDRFSAERPEGSISTLTIQRTEQRDSAMYRCASSPPGQGYNEQFFGPGTRLTVL.

Judged by frequency, this clonotype is medium-sized. This sequence joins TRBV25-1 and TRBJ2-1; TCRdb lists TRBD2, though no DNA is available to test this call. The CDR3 is 16 residues long. Germline-derived CDR1 and CDR2 are MGHDK and SYGVNS. This CDR3 is CASSGPSGPSYNEQFF. Drawing the rest from reference TRBV25-1 and TRBJ2-1, the complete variable domain is EADIYQTPRYLVIGTGKKITLECSQTMGHDKMYWYQQDPGMELHLIHYSYGVNSTEKGDLSSESTVSRIRTEHFPLTLESARPSHTSQYLCASSGPSGPSYNEQFFGPGTRLTVL.

The chain carries TRBV6-6 and TRBJ2-7; TCRdb picks TRBD1, but there is no DNA to check that call. The CDR3 loop spans 16 amino acids. CDR1 and CDR2 (germline): MNHNY, SVGAGI (reference sequence). The CDR3 sequence: CASRKPKGQGLYEQYF.

The V gene is TRBV6-4, the J gene TRBJ2-2. Germline-derived CDR1 and CDR2 are MRHNA and SNTAGT. CDR3 size: 14 residues. CDR3 loop: CASSVSPDTGELFF.

This clonotype counts as medium-sized by frequency. The chain combines TRBV15 with TRBJ2-5; TCRdb reports TRBD2, a call that lacks DNA to check it against. The CDR3 sequence is 15 residues long. Germline CDR1 reads LNHNV; CDR2 reads YYDKDF (reference sequence). The CDR3 here is CATRLAGELQETQYF.

V usage is TRBV7-7 and J usage is TRBJ2-3; as DNA is missing, the TRBD1 call by TCRdb cannot be tested. The germline gives CDR1 SSHAT, CDR2 FNYEAQ (reference sequence). The CDR3 has 17 amino acids. This chain's CDR3 is CASRPITGTGATDTQYF.

The chain carries TRBV6-2 or TRBV6-3 and TRBJ2-7. The CDR3 runs 11 residues. Germline CDR1 MNHEY, CDR2 SVGEGT. The chain's CDR3 is CASGTGHEQYF.

The J gene is TRBJ2-5, the V gene TRBV27; checking the TCRdb D call of TRBD2 is not possible without DNA. This CDR3 has 13 amino acids. Germline V gives CDR1 MNHEY, CDR2 SMNVEV (reference sequence). The CDR3 loop is CASSLGPQETQYF.

This chain uses TRBV7-6 with TRBJ2-7; absent DNA, TCRdb's TRBD1 call cannot be checked. From germline, CDR1 is SGHVS and CDR2 FNYEAQ. The CDR3 runs 14 residues. The chain's CDR3 is CASSWGTGDYEQYF. Variable domain in full (rest from reference TRBV7-6 and TRBJ2-7): GAGVSQSPRYKVTKRGQDVALRCDPISGHVSLYWYRQALGQGPEFLTYFNYEAQQDKSGLPNDRFSAERPEGSISTLTIQRTEQRDSAMYRCASSWGTGDYEQYFGPGTRLTVT.

V usage is TRBV29-1 and J usage is TRBJ2-3; TCRdb's D call of TRBD2 is untestable without DNA. Germline CDR1 SQVTM, CDR2 ANQGSEA. This CDR3 is built from 15 residues. The CDR3 here is CSVEPGTPPGDTQYF.